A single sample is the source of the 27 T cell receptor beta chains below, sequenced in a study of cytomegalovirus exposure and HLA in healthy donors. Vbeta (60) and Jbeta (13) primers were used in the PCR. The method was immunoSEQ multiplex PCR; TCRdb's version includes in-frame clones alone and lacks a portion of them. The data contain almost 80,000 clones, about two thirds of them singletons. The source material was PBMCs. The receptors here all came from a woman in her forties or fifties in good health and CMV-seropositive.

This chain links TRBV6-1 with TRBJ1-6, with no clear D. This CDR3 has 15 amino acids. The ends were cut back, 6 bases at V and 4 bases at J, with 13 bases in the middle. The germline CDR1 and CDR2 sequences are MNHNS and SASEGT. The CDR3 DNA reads TGTGCCAGCAGCGTTTCCCGGACTTATAATTCACCCCTCCACTTT. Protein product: CASSVSRTYNSPLHF.

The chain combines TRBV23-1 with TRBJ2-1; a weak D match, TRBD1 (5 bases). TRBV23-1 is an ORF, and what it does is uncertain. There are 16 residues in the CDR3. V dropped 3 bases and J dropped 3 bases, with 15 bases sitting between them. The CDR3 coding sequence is TGCGCCAGCAGTCACCGATTCAGGGAAAACTACAATGAGCAGTTCTTC. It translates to CASSHRFRENYNEQFF.

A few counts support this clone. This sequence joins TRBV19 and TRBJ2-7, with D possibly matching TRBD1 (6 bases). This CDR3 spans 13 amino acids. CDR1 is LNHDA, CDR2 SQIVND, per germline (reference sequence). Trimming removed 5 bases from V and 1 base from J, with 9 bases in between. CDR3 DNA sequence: TGTGCCAGTAGTTGGGACACTTCCTACGAGCAGTACTTC. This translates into CASSWDTSYEQYF.

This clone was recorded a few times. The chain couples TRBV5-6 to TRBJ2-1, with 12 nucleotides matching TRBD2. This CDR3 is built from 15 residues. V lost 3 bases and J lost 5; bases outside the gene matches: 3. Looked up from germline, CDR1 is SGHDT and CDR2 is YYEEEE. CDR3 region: CASSYLAGGNNEQFF. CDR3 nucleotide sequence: TGTGCCAGCAGCTATCTAGCGGGGGGGAACAATGAGCAGTTCTTC.

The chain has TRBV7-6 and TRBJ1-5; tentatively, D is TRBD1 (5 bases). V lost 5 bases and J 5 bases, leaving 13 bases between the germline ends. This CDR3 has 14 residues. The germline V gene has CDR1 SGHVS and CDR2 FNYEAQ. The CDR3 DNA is TGTGCCAGCAGCCCAAACGAAGGGGATCAGCCCCAGCATTTT. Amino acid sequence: CASSPNEGDQPQHF. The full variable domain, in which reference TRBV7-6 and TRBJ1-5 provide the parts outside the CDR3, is GAGVSQSPRYKVTKRGQDVALRCDPISGHVSLYWYRQALGQGPEFLTYFNYEAQQDKSGLPNDRFSAERPEGSISTLTIQRTEQRDSAMYRCASSPNEGDQPQHFGDGTRLSIL.

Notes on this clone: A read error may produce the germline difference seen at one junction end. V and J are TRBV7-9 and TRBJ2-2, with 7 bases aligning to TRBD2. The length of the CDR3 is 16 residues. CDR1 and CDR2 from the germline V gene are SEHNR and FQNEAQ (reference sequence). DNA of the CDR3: TGTTCCAGCAGCTTAAAATCGGGGGGAAACACCGGGGAGCTGTTTTTT. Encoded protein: CSSSLKSGGNTGELFF.

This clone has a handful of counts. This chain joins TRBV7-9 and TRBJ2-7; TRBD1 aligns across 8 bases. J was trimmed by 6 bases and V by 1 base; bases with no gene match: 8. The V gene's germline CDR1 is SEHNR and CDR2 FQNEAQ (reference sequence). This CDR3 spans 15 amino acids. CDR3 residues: CASSLVLDRAGEQYV. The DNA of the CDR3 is TGTGCCAGCAGCTTAGTTCTGGACAGGGCTGGCGAGCAGTACGTC.

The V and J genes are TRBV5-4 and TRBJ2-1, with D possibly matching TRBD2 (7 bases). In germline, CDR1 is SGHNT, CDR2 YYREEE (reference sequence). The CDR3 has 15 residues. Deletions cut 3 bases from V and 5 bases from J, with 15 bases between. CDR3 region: CASSWGASGDNEQFF. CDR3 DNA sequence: TGTGCCAGCAGCTGGGGGGCTAGCGGCGACAATGAGCAGTTCTTC.

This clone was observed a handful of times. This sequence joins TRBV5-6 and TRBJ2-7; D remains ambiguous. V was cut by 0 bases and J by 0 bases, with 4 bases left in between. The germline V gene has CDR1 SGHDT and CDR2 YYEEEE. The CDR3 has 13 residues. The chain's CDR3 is CASSLGSSYEQYF. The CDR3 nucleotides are TGTGCCAGCAGCTTGGGGAGCTCCTACGAGCAGTACTTC. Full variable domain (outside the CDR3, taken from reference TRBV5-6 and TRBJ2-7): DAGVTQSPTHLIKTRGQQVTLRCSPKSGHDTVSWYQQALGQGPQFIFQYYEEEERQRGNFPDRFSGHQFPNYSSELNVNALLLGDSALYLCASSLGSSYEQYFGPGTRLTVT.

The CDR3 is CASSRRAGGFTDTQYF. CDR3 nucleotide sequence: TGTGCCAGCAGCCGCAGGGCAGGGGGCTTCACAGATACGCAGTATTTT. This chain links TRBV13 with TRBJ2-3, with 8 nucleotides matching TRBD1. From germline, CDR1 is PRHDT and CDR2 FYEKMQ (reference sequence). V shed 5 bases and J 2 bases; nucleotides not matched to a gene: 9. The CDR3 covers 16 residues. Combining the CDR3 with reference TRBV13 and TRBJ2-3 gives the whole variable domain AAGVIQSPRHLIKEKRETATLKCYPIPRHDTVYWYQQGPGQDPQFLISFYEKMQSDKGSIPDRFSAQQFSDYHSELNMSSLELGDSALYFCASSRRAGGFTDTQYFGPGTRLTVL.

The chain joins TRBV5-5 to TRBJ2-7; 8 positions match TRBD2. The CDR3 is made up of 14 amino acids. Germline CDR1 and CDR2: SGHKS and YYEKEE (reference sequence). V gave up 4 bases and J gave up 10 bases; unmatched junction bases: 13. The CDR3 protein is CASSQGPGGVEQYF. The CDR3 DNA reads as TGTGCCAGCAGCCAGGGACCCGGGGGGGTGGAACAGTACTTC.

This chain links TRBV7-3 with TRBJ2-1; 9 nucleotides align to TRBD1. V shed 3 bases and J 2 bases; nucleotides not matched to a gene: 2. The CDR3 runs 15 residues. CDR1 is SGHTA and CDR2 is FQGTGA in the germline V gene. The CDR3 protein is CASSFGQGTYNEQFF. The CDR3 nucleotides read TGTGCCAGCAGCTTCGGACAGGGGACCTACAATGAGCAGTTCTTC.

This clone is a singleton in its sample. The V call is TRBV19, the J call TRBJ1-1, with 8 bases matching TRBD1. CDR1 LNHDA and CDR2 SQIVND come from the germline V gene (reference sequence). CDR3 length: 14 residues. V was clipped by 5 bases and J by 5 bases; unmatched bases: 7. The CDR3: CASSAFQGATEAFF. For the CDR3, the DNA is TGTGCCAGTAGTGCCTTCCAGGGGGCGACTGAAGCTTTCTTT.

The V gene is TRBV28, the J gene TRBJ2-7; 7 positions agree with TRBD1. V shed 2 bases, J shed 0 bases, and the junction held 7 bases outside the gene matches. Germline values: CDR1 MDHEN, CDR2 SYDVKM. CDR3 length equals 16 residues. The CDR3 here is CASSLPDRASSYEQYF. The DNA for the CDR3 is TGTGCCAGCAGTTTACCTGACAGGGCAAGCTCCTACGAGCAGTACTTC. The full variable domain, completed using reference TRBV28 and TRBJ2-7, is DVKVTQSSRYLVKRTGEKVFLECVQDMDHENMFWYRQDPGLGLRLIYFSYDVKMKEKGDIPEGYSVSREKKERFSLILESASTNQTSMYLCASSLPDRASSYEQYFGPGTRLTVT.

Written as DNA, the CDR3 is TGTGCCAGCAGTGAGGCCAGCTCCTACGAGCAGTACTTC. Translating gives CASSEASSYEQYF. This chain connects TRBV6-1 to TRBJ2-7; D gene uncertain. The germline V and J ends were trimmed by 3 bases and 0 bases, with 6 bases remaining between them. CDR3 length: 13 residues. Germline loops: CDR1 MNHNS, CDR2 SASEGT.

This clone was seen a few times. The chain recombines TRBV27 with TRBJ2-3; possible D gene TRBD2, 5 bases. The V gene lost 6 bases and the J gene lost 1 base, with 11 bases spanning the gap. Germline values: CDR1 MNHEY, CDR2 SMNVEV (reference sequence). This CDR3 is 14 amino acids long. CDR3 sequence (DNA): TGTGCCAGCAGGGAAGGACTCCGCACAGATACGCAGTATTTT. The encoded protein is CASREGLRTDTQYF.

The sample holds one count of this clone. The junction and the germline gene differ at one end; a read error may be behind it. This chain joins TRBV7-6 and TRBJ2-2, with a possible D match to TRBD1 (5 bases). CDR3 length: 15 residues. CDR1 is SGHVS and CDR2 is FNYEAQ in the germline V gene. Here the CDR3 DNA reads TGTGCCAGCAGCTTATGGCAGGGTGGCACCAGGGAGCTGTTTTTT. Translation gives CASSLWQGGTRELFF.

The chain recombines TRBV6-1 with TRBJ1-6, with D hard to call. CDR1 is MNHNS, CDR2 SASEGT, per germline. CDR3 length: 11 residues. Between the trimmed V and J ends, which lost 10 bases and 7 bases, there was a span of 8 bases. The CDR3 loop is CATAANSPLHF. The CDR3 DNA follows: TGTGCCACCGCGGCCAATTCACCCCTCCACTTT.

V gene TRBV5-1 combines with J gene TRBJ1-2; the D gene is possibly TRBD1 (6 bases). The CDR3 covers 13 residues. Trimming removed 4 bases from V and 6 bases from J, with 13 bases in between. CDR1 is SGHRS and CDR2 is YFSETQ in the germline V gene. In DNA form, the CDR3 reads TGCGCCAGCAGCGGTGACAGGTATCATGGCTACACCTTC. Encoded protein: CASSGDRYHGYTF.

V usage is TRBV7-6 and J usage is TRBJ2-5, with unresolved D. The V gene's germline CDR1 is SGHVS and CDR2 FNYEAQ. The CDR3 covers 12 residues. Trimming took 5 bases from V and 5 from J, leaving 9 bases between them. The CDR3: CASSVDAETQYF. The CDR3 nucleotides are TGTGCCAGCAGCGTAGATGCGGAGACCCAGTACTTC.

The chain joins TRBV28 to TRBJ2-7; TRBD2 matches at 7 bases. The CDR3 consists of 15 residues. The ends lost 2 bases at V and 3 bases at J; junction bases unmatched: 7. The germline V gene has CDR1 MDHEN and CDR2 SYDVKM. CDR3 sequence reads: CASSLAGVKFYEQYV. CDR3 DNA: TGTGCCAGCAGTTTAGCGGGAGTGAAGTTCTACGAGCAGTACGTC.

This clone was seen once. The CDR3 reads CASSEYLGRVNTEAFF. CDR3 coding DNA: TGTGCCAGCAGTGAATACCTGGGCAGGGTGAACACTGAAGCTTTCTTT. V usage is TRBV6-1 and J usage is TRBJ1-1; TRBD1 is a possible D gene (5 bases). V lost 2 bases and J 0 bases, leaving 13 bases between the germline ends. Germline lookup yields CDR1 MNHNS and CDR2 SASEGT. The CDR3 consists of 16 residues.

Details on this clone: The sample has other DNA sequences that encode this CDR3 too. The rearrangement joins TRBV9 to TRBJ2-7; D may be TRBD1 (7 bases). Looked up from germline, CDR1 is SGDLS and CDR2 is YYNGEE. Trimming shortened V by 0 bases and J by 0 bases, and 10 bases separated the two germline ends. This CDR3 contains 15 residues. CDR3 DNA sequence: TGTGCCAGCAGCGTAGCGGGGGACAGCTCCTACGAGCAGTACTTC. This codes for CASSVAGDSSYEQYF.

CDR3 region: CAISERMTEGNQPQHF. The DNA of the CDR3 is TGTGCCATCAGTGAGAGAATGACAGAAGGGAATCAGCCCCAGCATTTT. The rearrangement uses TRBV10-3 and TRBJ1-5; maybe TRBD1 (5 bases). The CDR3 contains 16 residues. In germline, CDR1 is ENHRY, CDR2 SYGVKD. V was trimmed by 2 bases and J by 4 bases, leaving 15 bases between them.

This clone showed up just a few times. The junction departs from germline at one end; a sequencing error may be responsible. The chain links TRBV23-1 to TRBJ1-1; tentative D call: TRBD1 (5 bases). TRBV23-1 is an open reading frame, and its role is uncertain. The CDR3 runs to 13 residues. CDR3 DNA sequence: TGCGCCAGCCGTCAAGACAGAGACACTGAAGCTTTCTTT. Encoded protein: CASRQDRDTEAFF.

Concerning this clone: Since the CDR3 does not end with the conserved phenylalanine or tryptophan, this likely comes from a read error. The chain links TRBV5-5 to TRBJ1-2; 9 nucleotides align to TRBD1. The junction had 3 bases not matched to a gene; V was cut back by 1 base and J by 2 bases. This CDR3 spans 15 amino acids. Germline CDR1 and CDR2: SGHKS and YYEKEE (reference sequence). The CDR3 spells CASSLTGQGNYGYTL. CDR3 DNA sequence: TGTGCCAGCAGCTTGACCGGACAGGGGAACTATGGCTACACCCTC.

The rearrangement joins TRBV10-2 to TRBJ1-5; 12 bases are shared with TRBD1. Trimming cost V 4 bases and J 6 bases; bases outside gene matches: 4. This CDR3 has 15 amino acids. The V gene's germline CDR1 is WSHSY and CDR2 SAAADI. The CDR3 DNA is TGCGCCAGCAGTGTAGGGACAGGGGGCATTCAGCCCCAGCATTTT. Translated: CASSVGTGGIQPQHF.